This note documents a single TCR beta chain sequence. The germline V gene encodes CDR1 SGHAT and CDR2 FQNNGV. Trimming shortened V by 4 bases and J by 2 bases, and 14 bases separated the two germline ends. The CDR3 covers 15 residues. This sample is part of a study of blood T cell repertoires in COVID-19. Study details: Sample material is recorded as cDNA or gDNA derived from T cells, B-cell-depleted T cells, or PBMCs.

The table came from immunoSEQ multiplex PCR; TCRdb's copy has only in-frame clones and leaves some out. The table has 200,000 to 250,000 clones, less than 85% seen once. V gene TRBV11-2 combines with J gene TRBJ2-5; weak D call: TRBD2 (5 bases). Sequencing used PBMCs or T cells enriched from blood (not recorded which). The TCR comes from a man in his sixties who had recovered from COVID-19. CDR3 sequence: CASSYHFGVQETQYF. In DNA form, the CDR3 reads TGTGCCAGCAGCTACCACTTCGGGGTGCAAGAGACCCAGTACTTC.